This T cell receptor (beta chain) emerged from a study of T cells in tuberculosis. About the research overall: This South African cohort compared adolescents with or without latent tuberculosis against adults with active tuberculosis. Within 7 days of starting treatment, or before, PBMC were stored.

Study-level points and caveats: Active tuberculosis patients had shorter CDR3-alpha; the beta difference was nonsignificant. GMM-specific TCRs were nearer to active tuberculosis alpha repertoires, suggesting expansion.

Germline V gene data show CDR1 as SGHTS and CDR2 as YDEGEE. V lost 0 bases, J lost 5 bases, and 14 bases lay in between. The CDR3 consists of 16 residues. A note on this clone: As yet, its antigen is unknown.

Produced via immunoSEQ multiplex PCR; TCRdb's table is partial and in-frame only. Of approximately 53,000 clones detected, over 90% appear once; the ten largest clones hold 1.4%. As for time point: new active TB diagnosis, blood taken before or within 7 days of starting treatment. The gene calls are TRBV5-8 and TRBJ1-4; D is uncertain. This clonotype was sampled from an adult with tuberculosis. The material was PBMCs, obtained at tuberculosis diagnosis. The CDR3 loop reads CASSLGTRSRNEKLFF. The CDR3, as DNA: TGTGCCAGCAGCTTGGGCACCCGGTCCAGGAATGAAAAACTGTTTTTT.